This TCR beta chain appears in the sequencing data of a study of beta chain features in type 1 diabetes. A note on this clone: Its antigen is unknown.

General study points: Patients showed naive, central memory and Treg TCRB repertoires that appeared more similar than those of healthy donors. Insertions were fewer and deletions more numerous at VDJ junctions in type 1 diabetes patients. There was a moderate but significant shortening of TCRB CDR3s in all four CD4+ subsets of Type 1 diabetes patients.

Since all of the isolated RNA was reverse transcribed, expressed TCRB transcripts were what got sequenced. Libraries were prepared by immunoSEQ multiplex PCR; TCRdb keeps only in-frame clonotypes and omits some of them. The table has about 150,000 clones, approximately 8.1% seen once. In total, each donor contributed a single heparinised blood draw that averaged about 100 mL. Between the trimmed V and J ends, which lost 7 bases and 6 bases, there was a span of 12 bases. Germline-derived CDR1 and CDR2 are MDHEN and SYDVKM. This CDR3 region has 12 residues. The genes are TRBV28 and TRBJ1-1; a weak D match, TRBD1 (5 bases). The specimen was central memory CD4+ T cells from blood. This receptor was obtained from a man younger than 35 in good health. For the CDR3, the DNA is TGTGCCAGCAAAGTAGGAGGGGCTGAAGCTTTCTTT. It specifies CASKVGGAEAFF.